The sequence of this T cell receptor (beta chain) was determined in a study of T cells in Graves' hyperthyroidism and ophthalmopathy. Study as a whole: Blood from the periphery was taken at initial diagnosis, before any treatment.

For the diagnoses, clinical symptoms, serum thyroxine and TRAb, thyroid ultrasound and orbital computed tomography were used. The CDR3 has 13 residues. CDR1 and CDR2 (germline): SGDLS, YYNGEE. V was shortened by 0 bases and J by 6 bases, with 9 bases between the two germline ends. This clonotype has ten or more counts. Antigen: not known. Findings and limits, study-wide: Ophthalmopathy was separated from stable hyperthyroidism by a 13 V-J model. Blood shared most expanded thyroid clonotypes above 0.001.

Amplification yielded TCR beta CDR3 regions, with RNA transcripts as the source. The primer set for the first-round RT-PCR of the TCR CDR3 was HTBI. One entry per CDR3 protein results from TCRdb running MiXCR on the multiplex PCR reads. The sample holds roughly 800,000 distinct CDR3 sequences; 38% are singletons and the top ten take 8.9%. V is TRBV9 and J is TRBJ1-1, with D perhaps matching TRBD1 (6 bases). Sequenced sample: blood. The clonotype was recovered from a man aged 18 to 30 with Graves' hyperthyroidism. The CDR3 nucleotides are TGTGCCAGCAGCGTAGATTACAGGGCTGAAGCTTTCTTT. Translated, it gives CASSVDYRAEAFF.